The text below deals with one T cell receptor (beta chain). Antigen unknown. CDR1 and CDR2 from the germline V gene are KGHDR and SFDVKD. The trim removed 2 bases at V and 1 base at J, leaving 10 bases unmatched. There are 17 residues in the CDR3. Production of TCR cDNA was by 5'RACE template switching, which also added a universal primer site and UMIs. TCRdb ran MiXCR on the 5' RACE reads and lists one entry per CDR3 protein. Among a few hundred thousand distinct CDR3 sequences, less than 9% were seen once, and the ten largest hold approximately 0.84%. These data come from a study of T cells after yellow fever vaccination. Across the study: Where fractions had low cell numbers, libraries were prepared from them with the SMART-Seq v4 Ultra Low Input RNA kit. Findings of the study overall: Contaminants from the bulk population, in the form of abundant clonotypes, could be found in FACS-sorted repertoires.

The chain links TRBV24-1 to TRBJ2-7; 7 bases match TRBD1. The source is a young man who received the YFV17D yellow fever vaccine. The sample here was CD4+ T cells sorted from PBMCs, taken 15 days after the yellow fever booster vaccination. In DNA, the CDR3 is TGTGCCACCAGTGATTCCGCGGACAGGCAATTATCCTACGAGCAGTACTTC. Encoded protein: CATSDSADRQLSYEQYF.